These T cell receptor beta chains were read from a single sample in a study of cytomegalovirus exposure and HLA in healthy donors. Using immunoSEQ multiplex PCR, the repertoire was profiled, and TCRdb retains in-frame clones only, with some absent. In the table there are about 140,000 clones, 70% to 80% of which are singletons. Sequenced material: PBMCs. The receptors stem from a female donor in good health and CMV-seronegative. Each CDR3 is given with its conserved first and last residue. The D gene is left open where the match is weak. Expanded clones are given a class, and other clones once, few, many or no size at all.

clone_size	j_call	v_call	d_call	cdr3_aa	cdr3_nt
NA	TRBJ1-2	TRBV9	TRBD1	CASSERTGLSSYTF	TGTGCCAGCAGCGAAAGGACAGGGCTCTCGAGCTACACCTTC
few	TRBJ2-7	TRBV5-6	TRBD1	CASSRQGIYEQYF	TGTGCCAGCAGCCGACAGGGGATCTACGAGCAGTACTTC
once	TRBJ2-1	TRBV7-3	TRBD2	CASSLTGTSGGSEQFF	TGTGCCAGCAGCTTAACCGGGACTAGCGGGGGGAGTGAGCAGTTCTTC
NA	TRBJ1-3	TRBV6-6	NA	CASLTRTGTRGNTIYF	TGTGCCAGCTTAACACGAACAGGGACGAGGGGAAACACCATATATTTT
NA	TRBJ2-7	TRBV4-1	TRBD2	CASSHLKTSGRGEQYF	TGCGCCAGCAGCCACCTAAAGACTAGCGGGAGAGGGGAGCAGTACTTC
NA	TRBJ1-5	TRBV10-2	NA	CASSVQNSNQPQHF	TGCGCCAGCAGTGTCCAAAATAGCAATCAGCCCCAGCATTTT
NA	TRBJ1-2	TRBV27	TRBD1	CASRSTGDGYTF	TGTGCCAGCAGGTCTACAGGGGATGGCTACACCTTC
NA	TRBJ2-7	TRBV9	TRBD2	CASSVGDSGRLYEQYF	TGTGCCAGCAGCGTAGGGGATAGCGGGAGGCTCTACGAGCAGTACTTC
NA	TRBJ2-2	TRBV6-4	TRBD1	CASSDRYGTGGTGELFF	TGTGCCAGCAGTGACCGATACGGGACAGGGGGCACCGGGGAGCTGTTTTTT
once	TRBJ2-7	TRBV7-8	NA	CASSLASNQGSYEQYF	TGTGCCAGCAGCTTAGCGTCTAATCAGGGGTCCTACGAGCAGTACTTC
NA	TRBJ1-1	TRBV9	NA	CASSVDTNTEAFF	TGTGCCAGCAGCGTAGACACGAACACTGAAGCTTTCTTT